This T cell receptor beta chain was retrieved from a study of PD-1 blockade in classical Hodgkin lymphoma. Stated time point: cycle 4 day 1 (C4D1), after more than five weeks of nivolumab. The patients all showed relapse after autologous stem cell transplantation, while their brentuximab vedotin exposure varied. PBMCs were thawed, and CD8+ T cells were then isolated from them by magnetic negative selection. Germline V gene data show CDR1 as MGHRA and CDR2 as YSYEKL. The CDR3 loop spans 15 amino acids. J was trimmed by 7 bases and V by 2 bases; bases with no gene match: 8. This clone was detected only a few times. Produced via immunoSEQ multiplex PCR; TCRdb's table is partial and in-frame only. This sample yields about 8,100 clones, of which roughly 80% are seen a single time; about a quarter belongs to the top ten.

The sequences come from CD8+ T cells from blood, collected before the fourth cycle of nivolumab. The chain uses TRBV4-1 and TRBJ1-5; 7 bases fit TRBD1. This receptor was identified in a human donor with classical Hodgkin lymphoma. CDR3 sequence: CASSQRLQGSQPQHF. The CDR3 nucleotides are TGCGCCAGCAGCCAACGACTACAGGGGTCCCAGCCCCAGCATTTT.